This is a list of T cell receptor beta chains from one sample in a study of blood T cell repertoires in COVID-19. TCRdb's copy holds only in-frame clones and misses some; the assay was immunoSEQ multiplex PCR. The sample lists more than 150,000 clones, 75% to 90% occurring once. The specimen sequenced was peripheral blood. All receptors derive from a woman aged 40 to 50 with acute or convalescent COVID-19. Both conserved end residues are part of each CDR3. Each record gives: J gene, D gene, V gene, CDR3 protein, CDR3 DNA. A D gene is named only where the DNA matches it firmly.

j_gene: TRBJ2-7; d_gene: TRBD1; v_gene: TRBV29-1; CDR3aa: CSVGHRGATYEQYF; CDR3nt: TGCAGCGTCGGACACAGGGGTGCCACCTACGAGCAGTACTTC
j_gene: TRBJ2-1; d_gene: TRBD2; v_gene: TRBV4-1; CDR3aa: CASSPLAGVDGEQFF; CDR3nt: TGCGCCAGCAGCCCATTGGCGGGGGTGGACGGTGAGCAGTTCTTC
j_gene: TRBJ1-1; d_gene: NA; v_gene: TRBV28; CDR3aa: CSSMRYTEAFF; CDR3nt: TGCAGCAGCATGAGGTACACTGAAGCTTTCTTT
j_gene: TRBJ2-1; d_gene: NA; v_gene: TRBV29-1; CDR3aa: CSVPSAKGVNEQFF; CDR3nt: TGCAGCGTTCCTTCAGCGAAGGGAGTGAATGAGCAGTTCTTC
j_gene: TRBJ1-3; d_gene: NA; v_gene: TRBV10-1; CDR3aa: CASSTGGGDSGNTIYF; CDR3nt: TGCGCCAGCAGTACCGGCGGAGGGGACTCTGGAAACACCATATATTTT
j_gene: TRBJ2-2; d_gene: TRBD2; v_gene: TRBV5-1; CDR3aa: CARAAGGGHTGELFF; CDR3nt: TGCGCCCGCGCCGCGGGGGGGGGCCACACCGGGGAGCTGTTTTTT
j_gene: TRBJ1-1; d_gene: NA; v_gene: TRBV28; CDR3aa: CASKGVLNTEAFF; CDR3nt: TGTGCCAGTAAGGGGGTTTTGAACACTGAAGCTTTCTTT
j_gene: TRBJ1-1; d_gene: NA; v_gene: TRBV4-1; CDR3aa: CASSQGRVYRNTEAFF; CDR3nt: TGCGCCAGCAGCCAAGGGAGGGTTTATAGGAACACTGAAGCTTTCTTT
j_gene: TRBJ2-2; d_gene: NA; v_gene: TRBV5-5; CDR3aa: CASSFSGNTGELFF; CDR3nt: TGTGCCAGCAGCTTTTCGGGGAACACCGGGGAGCTGTTTTTT
j_gene: TRBJ2-7; d_gene: NA; v_gene: TRBV7-6; CDR3aa: CASSPGGKSSYEQYF; CDR3nt: TGTGCCAGCAGCCCCGGAGGGAAAAGCTCCTACGAGCAGTACTTC